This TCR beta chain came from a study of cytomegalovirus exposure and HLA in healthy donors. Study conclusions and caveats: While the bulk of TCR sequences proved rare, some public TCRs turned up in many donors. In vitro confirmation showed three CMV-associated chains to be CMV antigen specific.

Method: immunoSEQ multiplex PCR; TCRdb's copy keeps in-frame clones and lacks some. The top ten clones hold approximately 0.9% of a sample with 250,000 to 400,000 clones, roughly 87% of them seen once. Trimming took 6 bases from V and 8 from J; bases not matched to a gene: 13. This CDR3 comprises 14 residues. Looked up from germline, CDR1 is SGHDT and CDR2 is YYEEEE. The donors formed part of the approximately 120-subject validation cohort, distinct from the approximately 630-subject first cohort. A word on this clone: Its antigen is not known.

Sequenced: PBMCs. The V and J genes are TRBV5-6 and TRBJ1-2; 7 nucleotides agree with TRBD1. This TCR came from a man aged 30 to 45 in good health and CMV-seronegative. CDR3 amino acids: CASTQTGNLGGYTF. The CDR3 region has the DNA TGTGCCAGCACCCAGACAGGGAATTTAGGGGGCTACACCTTC.